These 2 T cell receptor beta chains were all obtained from the same sample, sequenced in a study of blood T cells in healthy people across ages. Next came a second PCR, run for 7 to 11 cycles, which used a sample-barcoded 5' primer along with a J-beta primer mix. TCRdb re-analysed the 5' RACE reads in MiXCR, keeping a single row per CDR3 protein. The profile shows approximately 880,000 distinct CDR3 sequences, around 49% of them singletons. Sample: blood. The receptors come from a man aged 25-40 years in good health.

This clonotype was counted only a few times. The DNA of the CDR3 is TGTGCCAGCAGCTTATTCCCTCCAAGTGGGGGTACTGAAGCTTTCTTT. Translating gives CASSLFPPSGGTEAFF. The chain combines TRBV7-6 with TRBJ1-1; perhaps TRBD1 as D (5 bases). V was trimmed by 2 bases and J by 5 bases, leaving 18 bases between them. Germline CDR1 SGHVS, CDR2 FNYEAQ. This CDR3 is 16 amino acids long. The entire variable domain, with the rest obtained from reference TRBV7-6 and TRBJ1-1, is as follows: GAGVSQSPRYKVTKRGQDVALRCDPISGHVSLYWYRQALGQGPEFLTYFNYEAQQDKSGLPNDRFSAERPEGSISTLTIQRTEQRDSAMYRCASSLFPPSGGTEAFFGQGTRLTVV.

This chain links TRBV6-5 with TRBJ2-5; D could derive from TRBD1 or TRBD2 (5 bases each). The last part of the DNA fits TRBJ2-7 better; the J call may be wrong. Germline loops: CDR1 MNHEY, CDR2 SVGAGI. This CDR3 region has 17 residues. Written as DNA, the CDR3 is TGTGCCAGCAGTTTTGGCGCCGGGACGGCGAGCTCCTACGAGCAGTACTTC. Its translation is CASSFGAGTASSYEQYF.